The clone carrying this TCR beta chain was seen repeatedly, ten times or more. The source material, RNA transcripts, was used to amplify TCR beta CDR3 regions. A first-round RT-PCR of the TCR CDR3 used the HTBI primer set. TCRdb re-called the multiplex PCR reads with MiXCR, one entry per CDR3 protein. Among about 210,000 distinct CDR3 sequences, more than 15% were seen once, and the ten largest hold around 50%. The data are from a study of T cells in Graves' hyperthyroidism and ophthalmopathy. The clonotype originates from a man aged 50-59 years with Graves' hyperthyroidism. The sequenced material came from blood.

The CDR3 sequence is CASSEGDQETQYF. The CDR3 nucleotides are TGTGCCAGCAGCGAAGGGGACCAAGAGACCCAGTACTTC. V usage is TRBV7-2 and J usage is TRBJ2-5; weak D call: TRBD1 (5 bases). The CDR3 length is 13 residues. Trimming removed 5 bases at V and 0 bases at J, with 7 bases between. Germline V gene lookup returns CDR1 SGHTA and CDR2 FQGNSA. The whole variable domain, filled in from reference TRBV7-2 and TRBJ2-5, reads GAGVSQSPSNKVTEKGKDVELRCDPISGHTALYWYRQSLGQGLEFLIYFQGNSAPDKSGLPSDRFSAERTGGSVSTLTIQRTQQEDSAVYLCASSEGDQETQYFGPGTRLLVL.